The clone carrying this T cell receptor (beta chain) was recorded a few times. Its antigen is unknown. The source of the sample is a study of T cell repertoires in cytomegalovirus infection. Study findings and constraints: Clonotype analysis showed dominance of the ex vivo response by HLA-C-restricted CMV-specific TCR beta clonotypes.

MiXCR was run by TCRdb on the reads, yielding one entry per CDR3 protein. This sample has roughly 230,000 distinct CDR3 sequences, with about 12% found just once. Trimming took 4 bases from V and 4 from J; bases not matched to a gene: 4. The germline V gene encodes CDR1 SNHLY and CDR2 FYNNEI. The CDR3 sequence is 14 residues long. The V gene is TRBV2, the J gene TRBJ2-5; 9 nucleotides match TRBD1. This TCR derives from a human donor in good health (CMV status not recorded). Some clones in this sample may be carry-over from other donors' samples. Input material: PBMCs. The CDR3 DNA is TGTGCCAGCAGTGGCACAGGGGGCGGAGAGACCCAGTACTTC. As protein: CASSGTGGGETQYF. Using reference TRBV2 and TRBJ2-5 for the parts outside the CDR3, the full variable domain is EPEVTQTPSHQVTQMGQEVILRCVPISNHLYFYWYRQILGQKVEFLVSFYNNEISEKSEIFDDQFSVERPDGSNFTLKIRSTKLEDSAMYFCASSGTGGGETQYFGPGTRLLVL.